The 16 T cell receptor beta chains given below trace back to one sample, sequenced in a study of T cells in Graves' hyperthyroidism and ophthalmopathy. Using RNA transcripts as the source, TCR beta CDR3 regions were amplified. During a first-round RT-PCR of the TCR CDR3, the HTBI primer set was used. From the multiplex PCR reads, TCRdb called clonotypes with MiXCR, one entry per CDR3 protein. In the table there are approximately 600,000 distinct CDR3 sequences, less than 25% of which are singletons. The sequenced material came from blood. These receptors all stem from a man younger than 45 with Graves' ophthalmopathy.

The table lists this clonotype with a few counts. The chain recombines TRBV5-1 with TRBJ2-5, with TRBD2 matching 13 bases. The CDR3 extends over 16 amino acids. Germline V gene lookup returns CDR1 SGHRS and CDR2 YFSETQ. V gave up 3 bases and J gave up 6 bases; unmatched junction bases: 8. The CDR3 loop reads CASSSGLAGVEKTQYF. The CDR3 nucleotides are TGCGCCAGCAGCTCCGGACTAGCGGGAGTAGAGAAGACCCAGTACTTC. Supplemented by reference TRBV5-1 and TRBJ2-5, the full variable domain reads KAGVTQTPRYLIKTRGQQVTLSCSPISGHRSVSWYQQTPGQGLQFLFEYFSETQRNKGNFPGRFSGRQFSNSRSEMNVSTLELGDSALYLCASSSGLAGVEKTQYFGPGTRLLVL.

The chain links TRBV4-1 to TRBJ2-1, with TRBD2 matching 9 bases. This CDR3 spans 17 amino acids. The V and J ends lost 0 bases and 4 bases, in that order; junction bases with no gene match: 7. CDR1 is MGHRA, CDR2 YSYEKL, per germline. The CDR3 loop reads CASSQDPASGTYNEQFF. The CDR3 DNA reads TGCGCCAGCAGCCAAGATCCGGCTAGCGGGACATACAATGAGCAGTTCTTC.

The sample holds many counts of this clonotype. The chain recombines TRBV30 with TRBJ1-4, with D uncertain. Germline V gene sequence: CDR1 GTSNPN, CDR2 SVGIG (reference sequence). V was clipped by 3 bases and J by 5 bases, with 7 bases between them. The CDR3 runs 12 residues. This chain's CDR3 is CAWRAENEKLFF. In DNA, the CDR3 is TGTGCCTGGAGGGCCGAAAATGAAAAACTGTTTTTT.

The chain links TRBV13 to TRBJ2-7; a possible D gene is TRBD2 (6 bases). V was shortened by 5 bases and J by 8 bases, with 19 bases between the two germline ends. This CDR3 has 14 residues. CDR1 PRHDT and CDR2 FYEKMQ come from the germline V gene (reference sequence). The CDR3 DNA reads as TGTGCCAGCAGCCGTACGGGACTCCCGCCTAAGCAGTACTTC. This encodes CASSRTGLPPKQYF.

This clonotype was seen at least ten times. The chain recombines TRBV30 with TRBJ1-2; no reliable D call. The V gene lost 1 base and the J gene lost 8 bases, with 11 bases spanning the gap. There are 12 residues in the CDR3. Germline loops: CDR1 GTSNPN, CDR2 SVGIG (reference sequence). The CDR3 region has the DNA TGTGCCTGGAGTGATTTCCCTTCCGGCTACACCTTC. This codes for CAWSDFPSGYTF.

The chain carries TRBV28 and TRBJ1-2; 7 bases line up with TRBD1. CDR3 length: 16 residues. Per the germline V gene, CDR1 is MDHEN and CDR2 is SYDVKM. V was clipped by 5 bases and J by 2 bases; unmatched bases: 11. The CDR3 loop reads CASSPKGQELNYGYTF. Written as DNA, the CDR3 is TGTGCCAGCAGTCCTAAAGGACAGGAATTAAACTATGGCTACACCTTC.

The genes are TRBV19 and TRBJ1-5; D is ambiguous. The germline V and J ends were trimmed by 3 bases and 0 bases, with 9 bases remaining between them. This CDR3 is built from 15 residues. CDR1 is LNHDA and CDR2 is SQIVND in the germline V gene (reference sequence). The CDR3 loop is CASSMGSRSNQPQHF. In nucleotides, the CDR3 is TGTGCCAGTAGTATGGGCAGCCGTAGCAATCAGCCCCAGCATTTT.

Only a few counts were recorded for this clonotype. This may come from a read error, since a much larger clone is one base off. Here the CDR3 DNA reads TGTGCCGGCAGCTTGGCGGGAAACACAGATACGCAGTATTTT. As protein: CAGSLAGNTDTQYF. V is TRBV11-2 and J is TRBJ2-3; possible D gene TRBD2, 6 bases. CDR1 and CDR2 (germline): SGHAT, FQNNGV. CDR3 size: 14 residues.

This clonotype was counted between two and nine times. The V gene is TRBV11-2, the J gene TRBJ1-1; TRBD1 matches 7 bases. The germline V gene has CDR1 SGHAT and CDR2 FQNNGV. V gave up 5 bases and J gave up 8 bases; unmatched junction bases: 8. This CDR3 contains 13 residues. The CDR3 reads CASSGRTGEEAFF. CDR3 in DNA: TGTGCCAGCAGCGGCCGGACAGGCGAAGAAGCTTTCTTT.

This clonotype has a handful of counts. This chain connects TRBV28 to TRBJ2-2, with 10 nucleotides matching TRBD1. There are 16 residues in the CDR3. V was clipped by 5 bases and J by 3 bases; unmatched bases: 6. The germline V gene has CDR1 MDHEN and CDR2 SYDVKM. The chain's CDR3 is CASSSRQGAYTGELFF. CDR3 nucleotides: TGTGCCAGCAGTAGCAGACAGGGGGCTTACACCGGGGAGCTGTTTTTT.

This clonotype has only a few counts. The genes are TRBV2 and TRBJ2-7; 14 positions agree with TRBD2. The CDR3 is 14 amino acids. Unmatched junction bases numbered 2, after V lost 6 bases and J lost 4 bases. The germline V gene has CDR1 SNHLY and CDR2 FYNNEI. Here the CDR3 reads CASRGTSGRYEQYF. CDR3 nucleotides: TGTGCCAGCAGGGGGACTAGCGGGAGATACGAGCAGTACTTC.

The V and J genes are TRBV6-5 and TRBJ1-5, with TRBD1 identical over 9 bases. Germline V lookup: CDR1 MNHEY, CDR2 SVGAGI. Germline trimming cut 4 bases from V and 5 bases from J; bases unmatched to any gene: 3. CDR3 length: 14 amino acids. CDR3 region: CASSLDRGHQPQHF. The CDR3 coding sequence is TGTGCCAGCAGTTTGGACAGGGGCCATCAGCCCCAGCATTTT.

There are many counts of this clonotype. The rearrangement joins TRBV12-3 or TRBV12-4 to TRBJ2-5, with 7 bases identical to TRBD2. V shed 3 bases and J 5 bases; nucleotides not matched to a gene: 6. CDR3 length: 14 amino acids. The CDR3 here is CASSLTRGGETQYF. CDR3 DNA: TGTGCCAGCAGTTTGACCCGGGGAGGGGAGACCCAGTACTTC.

This clonotype has a single count. Just one base apart from a much larger clone, this may be a read error. This chain links TRBV28 with TRBJ1-5, with 7 bases that match TRBD1. The CDR3 extends over 14 amino acids. Per the germline V gene, CDR1 is MDHEN and CDR2 is SYDVKM. With 6 bases clipped from V and 6 bases from J, the junction kept 8 bases outside the gene matches. CDR3: CASRSTGAGQPQHF. CDR3 in DNA: TGTGCCAGCAGGTCTACAGGGGCGGGTCAGCCCCAGCATTTT.

This sequence joins TRBV2 and TRBJ2-5; D not certain. This CDR3 is built from 16 residues. Germline CDR1 SNHLY, CDR2 FYNNEI. Trimming took 4 bases from V and 2 from J, leaving 17 bases between them. CDR3 sequence: CASSGDSHVLQETQYF. The CDR3 region has the DNA TGTGCCAGCAGTGGGGATTCCCATGTATTGCAAGAGACCCAGTACTTC.

This chain links TRBV11-2 with TRBJ2-4; 7 bases are a match to TRBD2. Germline CDR1 SGHAT, CDR2 FQNNGV. The trim removed 1 base at V and 0 bases at J, leaving 9 bases unmatched. This CDR3 is 18 amino acids long. The CDR3 reads CASSLGEPLAVAKNIQYF. CDR3 nucleotides: TGTGCCAGCAGCTTAGGAGAGCCCCTAGCGGTAGCCAAAAACATTCAGTACTTC.